Following are 18 T cell receptor beta chains from one sample sequenced in a study of CD8 T cells in ankylosing spondylitis. TCRdb recomputed calls from the 5' RACE reads with MiXCR, one row per CDR3 protein. The data show about 240,000 distinct CDR3 sequences, around a tenth seen once. The sample was blood, either unsorted or a sorted T cell fraction (not recorded which). All receptors come from a male donor with ankylosing spondylitis or in good health (not recorded which).

This clonotype was seen at least ten times. CDR3 region: CAISWDPGEQYF. The CDR3 DNA reads TGTGCCATCTCCTGGGACCCTGGCGAGCAGTACTTC. The rearrangement links TRBV10-3 to TRBJ2-7; TRBD1 or TRBD2 may be the D gene (5 bases each). Per the germline V gene, CDR1 is ENHRY and CDR2 is SYGVKD. V lost 8 bases and J 6 bases, leaving 14 bases between the germline ends. This CDR3 spans 12 amino acids.

This chain links TRBV18 with TRBJ2-5; D is perhaps TRBD1 (6 bases). Germline V gene sequence: CDR1 KGHSH, CDR2 LQKENI. The CDR3 contains 15 residues. Trimming removed 3 bases at V and 2 bases at J, with 13 bases between. CDR3 amino acids: CASSPETGLQETQYF. In DNA form, the CDR3 reads TGTGCCAGCTCACCGGAAACAGGGTTACAAGAGACCCAGTACTTC.

Many counts were recorded for this clonotype. This chain connects TRBV12-3 or TRBV12-4 to TRBJ1-5; 9 nucleotides match TRBD1. The CDR3 sequence is 15 residues long. V gave up 6 bases and J gave up 6 bases; unmatched junction bases: 9. This CDR3 reads CASRQTGGLGQPQHF. The CDR3 bases are TGTGCCAGCAGGCAGACAGGGGGGTTGGGTCAGCCCCAGCATTTT.

The chain uses TRBV7-9 and TRBJ2-5, with D possibly matching TRBD1 (6 bases). The CDR3 is 15 residues long. The V and J ends lost 3 bases and 5 bases respectively, with 16 bases between them. Germline values: CDR1 SEHNR, CDR2 FQNEAQ (reference sequence). The CDR3 bases are TGTGCCAGCAGCTTCGCACAGGGTTTGGTGGAGACCCAGTACTTC. This translates into CASSFAQGLVETQYF.

This clonotype was seen repeatedly, ten times or more. The rearrangement uses TRBV20-1 and TRBJ1-2; D is unclear. The CDR3 has 11 residues. The V end lost 4 bases, the J end lost 6 bases, and 9 bases lay between the germline ends. CDR1 and CDR2 from the germline V gene are DFQATT and SNEGSKA (reference sequence). The CDR3 region is CSATGEDGYTF. CDR3 coding DNA: TGCAGTGCTACCGGGGAGGATGGCTACACCTTC.

V is TRBV20-1 and J is TRBJ1-1, with D possibly being TRBD1 (6 bases). Germline V gene sequence: CDR1 DFQATT, CDR2 SNEGSKA (reference sequence). CDR3 size: 13 residues. Trimming left V 5 bases short and J 1 base short, with 11 bases between. CDR3 amino acids: CSAPSRGNTEAFF. The DNA of the CDR3 is TGCAGTGCTCCGTCCAGGGGGAACACTGAAGCTTTCTTT.

In this sample, this clonotype turned up many times. The J gene is TRBJ2-7, the V gene TRBV27; unclear D gene. The V end was cut by 2 bases, the J end by 5 bases, with 13 bases between. The CDR3 sequence is 14 residues long. Looked up from germline, CDR1 is MNHEY and CDR2 is SMNVEV (reference sequence). The CDR3, as DNA: TGTGCCAGCAGTTTACTGATGTCACGTGACGAGCAGTACTTC. Residues: CASSLLMSRDEQYF.

This clonotype was detected many times. The chain joins TRBV12-3 or TRBV12-4 to TRBJ2-7; 7 bases are a match to TRBD2. This CDR3 spans 13 amino acids. The ends lost 7 bases at V and 5 bases at J; junction bases unmatched: 8. The CDR3 DNA sequence: TGTGCCAGCACCTTGAGCGGGGTCCACGAGCAGTACTTC. It encodes CASTLSGVHEQYF.

This clonotype was counted many times. The CDR3 protein is CASSWGSGSSYNEQFF. The DNA for the CDR3 is TGCGCCAGCAGCTGGGGTAGCGGGAGCTCCTACAATGAGCAGTTCTTC. The chain combines TRBV5-1 with TRBJ2-1; 9 nucleotides agree with TRBD2. Germline V gene data show CDR1 as SGHRS and CDR2 as YFSETQ. Trimming removed 3 bases from V and 0 bases from J; junction bases left unmatched: 4. CDR3 length equals 16 residues.

This clonotype was detected many times. This rearrangement joins TRBV24-1 to TRBJ2-1; D remains ambiguous. Trimming pared 7 bases from V and 5 bases from J, leaving 5 bases between. The CDR3 consists of 11 residues. Germline-derived CDR1 and CDR2 are KGHDR and SFDVKD. This chain's CDR3 is CATSEHNEQFF. CDR3 nucleotide sequence: TGTGCCACCAGCGAACACAATGAGCAGTTCTTC.

The DNA for the CDR3 is TGCGCCAGCAGCTTGGACAGGCAAGACGGGGAGCTGTTTTTT. It codes for CASSLDRQDGELFF. The chain is built from TRBV5-1 and TRBJ2-2, with TRBD1 as a possible D gene (5 bases). Trimming took 0 bases from V and 7 from J, leaving 10 bases between them. The CDR3 spans 14 residues. Germline V gene lookup returns CDR1 SGHRS and CDR2 YFSETQ. Drawing the rest from reference TRBV5-1 and TRBJ2-2, the complete variable domain is KAGVTQTPRYLIKTRGQQVTLSCSPISGHRSVSWYQQTPGQGLQFLFEYFSETQRNKGNFPGRFSGRQFSNSRSEMNVSTLELGDSALYLCASSLDRQDGELFFGEGSRLTVL.

The table lists this clonotype with many counts. The chain joins TRBV5-1 to TRBJ2-1; 10 bases are a match to TRBD2. The CDR3 sequence is 15 residues long. V lost 4 bases to trimming and J lost 4 bases; unmatched junction nucleotides: 5. Germline values: CDR1 SGHRS, CDR2 YFSETQ. The CDR3 region is CASSPGTSVYNEQFF. In DNA form, the CDR3 reads TGCGCCAGCAGCCCGGGGACTAGCGTGTACAATGAGCAGTTCTTC.

The chain carries TRBV12-3 or TRBV12-4 and TRBJ2-7; 8 positions agree with TRBD1. This CDR3 is 15 amino acids long. Trimming removed 6 bases from V and 4 bases from J; junction bases left unmatched: 11. The CDR3: CASSHLPGQAYEQYF. The CDR3 nucleotides read TGTGCCAGCAGCCACCTACCGGGACAGGCGTACGAGCAGTACTTC.

The chain joins TRBV7-9 to TRBJ2-7; D remains ambiguous. CDR1 and CDR2 (germline): SEHNR, FQNEAQ (reference sequence). Trimming removed 1 base at V and 1 base at J, with 8 bases between. The CDR3 is 14 residues long. CDR3 coding DNA: TGTGCCAGCAGCTTAGATTCCCCTTCCTACGAGCAGTACTTC. It encodes CASSLDSPSYEQYF.

This clonotype has a count of ten or more. The chain uses TRBV5-1 and TRBJ1-1, with 10 bases identical to TRBD1. This CDR3 spans 14 amino acids. The J segment lost 3 bases and the V segment lost 5 bases, leaving 4 bases of the junction unmatched. The V gene's germline CDR1 is SGHRS and CDR2 YFSETQ. The CDR3 reads CASRAGQGDTEAFF. The CDR3, as DNA: TGCGCCAGCAGGGCCGGACAGGGGGACACTGAAGCTTTCTTT.

There are many counts of this clonotype. The chain joins TRBV5-8 to TRBJ1-5, with 10 positions matching TRBD1. V lost 0 bases, J lost 4 bases, and 4 bases stayed unmatched. The length of the CDR3 is 16 residues. Germline CDR1 and CDR2: SGHTS and YDEGEE. CDR3 bases: TGTGCCAGCAGCTTGGAGGGGGGACAGGGGAATCAGCCCCAGCATTTT. It yields the protein CASSLEGGQGNQPQHF.

This clonotype came up a few times. A clone one base away is much larger, so this may be a read error. The chain carries TRBV12-3 or TRBV12-4 and TRBJ2-7; 8 bases are shared with TRBD2. The CDR3 is 14 residues long. The CDR3 DNA is TGTACCAGCAGTTCCGGGACTAGGGGCCACGAGCAGTACTTC. Protein product: CTSSSGTRGHEQYF.

This clonotype was recorded many times. This chain uses TRBV5-1 with TRBJ2-5; D is perhaps TRBD1 or TRBD2 (5 bases each). This CDR3 has 16 residues. The V end lost 2 bases, the J end lost 3 bases, and 17 bases lay between the germline ends. Looked up from germline, CDR1 is SGHRS and CDR2 is YFSETQ. The CDR3 sequence is CASSFQGRAGEETQYF. The CDR3, as DNA: TGCGCCAGCAGCTTCCAGGGACGTGCGGGCGAAGAGACCCAGTACTTC.